Below are 18 T cell receptor beta chains sequenced from a single sample in a study of control samples from healthy donors and cancer patients. The method was immunoSEQ multiplex PCR; TCRdb's version includes in-frame clones alone and lacks a portion of them. The sample contains approximately 74,000 clones, 94% of which appear only once. The source material was blood. These receptors were collected from a woman younger than 45 in good health.

The gene calls are TRBV30 and TRBJ1-4; unclear D gene. Germline-derived CDR1 and CDR2 are GTSNPN and SVGIG (reference sequence). CDR3 length: 15 amino acids. V dropped 2 bases and J dropped 0 bases, with 10 bases sitting between them. CDR3 amino acids: CAWSRLTTTNEKLFF. CDR3 DNA sequence: TGTGCCTGGAGTCGGCTCACAACAACTAATGAAAAACTGTTTTTT. The full variable domain, completed using reference TRBV30 and TRBJ1-4, is SQTIHQWPATLVQPVGSPLSLECTVEGTSNPNLYWYRQAAGRGLQLLFYSVGIGQISSEVPQNLSASRPQDRQFILSSKKLLLSDSGFYLCAWSRLTTTNEKLFFGSGTQLSVL.

The CDR3 nucleotides are TGTGCCAGCAGCTTGTGGAGGAGCAATCAGCCCCAGCATTTT. This gives the protein CASSLWRSNQPQHF. The rearrangement uses TRBV5-8 and TRBJ1-5; D is unclear. The CDR3 contains 14 residues. Germline V gene data show CDR1 as SGHTS and CDR2 as YDEGEE. The V end lost 1 base, the J end lost 1 base, and 6 bases lay between the germline ends.

The V gene is TRBV30, the J gene TRBJ1-5, with D possibly matching TRBD1 (5 bases). This CDR3 is 13 amino acids long. Germline-derived CDR1 and CDR2 are GTSNPN and SVGIG (reference sequence). V lost 2 bases, J lost 6 bases, and 11 bases lay in between. The CDR3 sequence: CAWSKSRAQPQHF. CDR3 DNA sequence: TGTGCCTGGAGTAAATCCAGGGCTCAGCCCCAGCATTTT.

Comment on this clone: Germline is not matched at one junction end, which may reflect a read error. The rearrangement joins TRBV7-8 to TRBJ1-5; TRBD1 matches 11 bases. Per the germline V gene, CDR1 is SGHVS and CDR2 is FQNEAQ. This CDR3 has 18 amino acids. CDR3 amino acids: CAGSPEGTGGFMNQPQHF. The CDR3 nucleotides are TGTGCCGGCAGCCCGGAAGGGACAGGGGGATTCATGAATCAGCCCCAGCATTTT.

J is TRBJ1-1 and V is TRBV6-5; D is unclear. The germline V gene encodes CDR1 MNHEY and CDR2 SVGAGI. There are 15 residues in the CDR3. Trimming shortened V by 2 bases and J by 0 bases, and 10 bases separated the two germline ends. CDR3 sequence: CASSYPTQMNTEAFF. The CDR3, as DNA: TGTGCCAGCAGTTACCCTACACAGATGAACACTGAAGCTTTCTTT.

This clone was seen a handful of times. V gene TRBV28 combines with J gene TRBJ2-7; 10 nucleotides match TRBD2. Trimming at V came to 5 bases and at J to 4 bases, leaving 8 bases not matched to a gene. The CDR3 extends over 15 amino acids. Germline V gives CDR1 MDHEN, CDR2 SYDVKM. The CDR3 sequence is CASSRTSGWSYEQYF. CDR3 in DNA: TGTGCCAGCAGTAGGACTAGCGGATGGTCTTACGAGCAGTACTTC.

J is TRBJ2-7 and V is TRBV6-1; TRBD2 is a possible D gene (6 bases). This CDR3 comprises 13 residues. V lost 0 bases, J lost 6 bases, and 9 bases lay in between. Germline V gene data show CDR1 as MNHNS and CDR2 as SASEGT. The CDR3 is CASSEAGGVEQYV. The CDR3 bases are TGTGCCAGCAGTGAAGCCGGAGGGGTCGAGCAGTACGTC.

The rearrangement uses TRBV2 and TRBJ2-1; TRBD1 matches 7 bases. The CDR3 consists of 13 residues. Germline V CDR1 and CDR2: SNHLY, FYNNEI. The ends lost 3 bases at V and 10 bases at J; junction bases unmatched: 6. The CDR3 sequence is CASSEDRLNEQFF. DNA of the CDR3: TGTGCCAGCAGTGAGGACAGGTTAAACGAGCAGTTCTTC.

The V call is TRBV5-6, the J call TRBJ1-2; D is possibly TRBD1 (5 bases). From germline, CDR1 is SGHDT and CDR2 YYEEEE. CDR3 length: 15 amino acids. The germline V and J ends were trimmed by 4 bases and 2 bases, with 15 bases remaining between them. The CDR3, as DNA: TGTGCCAGCAGCCTGGGCTCGGCAGGGAACTATGGCTACACCTTC. It is translated as CASSLGSAGNYGYTF.

This clone showed up just once. The J gene is TRBJ2-5, the V gene TRBV3-1 (or the pseudogene TRBV3-2), with D possibly matching TRBD1 (6 bases). The germline CDR1 and CDR2 sequences are LGHDT and YNNKEL (reference sequence). This CDR3 contains 14 residues. The V end was cut by 6 bases, the J end by 3 bases, with 14 bases between. CDR3 DNA: TGTGCCAGCAGTCGTTGGACAGAGAAAGAGACCCAGTACTTC. This encodes CASSRWTEKETQYF.

The gene calls are TRBV30 and TRBJ1-1, with 7 bases aligning to TRBD1. J lost 3 bases, V lost 5 bases, and 6 bases had no gene match. CDR1 GTSNPN and CDR2 SVGIG come from the germline V gene (reference sequence). This CDR3 comprises 13 residues. CDR3 DNA: TGTGCCTGGGGGGAAACAGGGGACACTGAAGCTTTCTTT. Protein: CAWGETGDTEAFF.

The chain is built from TRBV2 and TRBJ1-2, with 7 bases aligning to TRBD1. Germline trimming cut 3 bases from V and 4 bases from J; bases unmatched to any gene: 5. Per germline, CDR1 SNHLY and CDR2 FYNNEI. The CDR3 runs to 14 residues. The CDR3 here is CASSDTAGGYGYTF. Here the CDR3 DNA reads TGTGCCAGCAGTGATACGGCAGGGGGCTATGGCTACACCTTC. Based on the CDR3 plus reference TRBV2 and TRBJ1-2, the full variable domain is EPEVTQTPSHQVTQMGQEVILRCVPISNHLYFYWYRQILGQKVEFLVSFYNNEISEKSEIFDDQFSVERPDGSNFTLKIRSTKLEDSAMYFCASSDTAGGYGYTFGSGTRLTVV.

This rearrangement joins TRBV2 to TRBJ1-5; the D is unclear. Germline CDR1 is SNHLY and CDR2 is FYNNEI. V was pared by 9 bases and J by 4 bases, with 10 bases between. The CDR3 extends over 12 amino acids. The DNA of the CDR3 is TGTGCCAGTACCCAGGAAAATCAGCCCCAGCATTTT. Translated, it gives CASTQENQPQHF.

In regard to this clone: This same CDR3 is encoded by further DNA sequences in the sample. The chain has TRBV11-2 and TRBJ1-4; D call uncertain. Germline lookup yields CDR1 SGHAT and CDR2 FQNNGV. The CDR3 contains 13 residues. Trimming shortened V by 0 bases and J by 5 bases, and 4 bases separated the two germline ends. In nucleotides, the CDR3 is TGTGCCAGCAGCTTAGACAGGAATGAAAAACTGTTTTTT. Encoded protein: CASSLDRNEKLFF.

This clone is a singleton in its sample. The V call is TRBV6-6, the J call TRBJ1-6, with D possibly TRBD1 on 6 matching bases. The CDR3 has 12 residues. V lost 9 bases and J 6 bases, leaving 9 bases between the germline ends. Germline loops: CDR1 MNHNY, CDR2 SVGAGI (reference sequence). CDR3 protein: CASYRANSPLHF. The CDR3 nucleotides read TGTGCCAGTTACAGGGCTAATTCACCCCTCCACTTT.

CDR3 nucleotide sequence: TGCGCCAGCACCAAAGGCCCGGATTCAAGCAGAGAAAAACTGTTTTTT. Amino acids: CASTKGPDSSREKLFF. The gene calls are TRBV10-2 and TRBJ1-4; D not certain. Germline CDR1 and CDR2: WSHSY and SAAADI. This CDR3 is 16 amino acids long. V lost 7 bases to trimming and J lost 8 bases, with 23 bases between them.

CDR3 coding DNA: TGTGCCAGCAAAGGGTCGAACACCGGGGAGCTGTTTTTT. Protein sequence: CASKGSNTGELFF. The genes are TRBV6-4 and TRBJ2-2; D is uncertain. The CDR3 covers 13 residues. Germline assignment: CDR1 MRHNA and CDR2 SNTAGT. The germline V and J ends were trimmed by 7 bases and 0 bases, with 6 bases remaining between them.

This chain connects TRBV7-9 to TRBJ1-2; D remains ambiguous. Trimming cost V 6 bases and J 6 bases, with 17 bases left between them. The V gene's germline CDR1 is SEHNR and CDR2 FQNEAQ (reference sequence). The CDR3 spans 14 residues. The CDR3 DNA sequence: TGTGCCAGCAGAAGAGAAAGTTGGGAGAATGGCTACACCTTC. This encodes CASRRESWENGYTF.